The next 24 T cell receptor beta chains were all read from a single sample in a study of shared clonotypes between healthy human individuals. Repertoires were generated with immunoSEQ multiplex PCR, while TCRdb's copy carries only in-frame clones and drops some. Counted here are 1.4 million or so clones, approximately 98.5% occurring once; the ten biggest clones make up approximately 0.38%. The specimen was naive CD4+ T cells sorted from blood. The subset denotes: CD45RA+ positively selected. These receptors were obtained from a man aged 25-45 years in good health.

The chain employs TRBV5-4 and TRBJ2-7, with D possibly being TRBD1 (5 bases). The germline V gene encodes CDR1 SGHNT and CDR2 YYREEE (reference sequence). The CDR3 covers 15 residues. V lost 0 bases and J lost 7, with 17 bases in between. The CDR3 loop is CASSLADRPSGEQYF. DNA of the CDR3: TGTGCCAGCAGCTTGGCAGACAGACCTTCTGGGGAGCAGTACTTC. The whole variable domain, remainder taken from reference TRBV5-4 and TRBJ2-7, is ETGVTQSPTHLIKTRGQQVTLRCSSQSGHNTVSWYQQALGQGPQFIFQYYREEENGRGNFPPRFSGLQFPNYSSELNVNALELDDSALYLCASSLADRPSGEQYFGPGTRLTVT.

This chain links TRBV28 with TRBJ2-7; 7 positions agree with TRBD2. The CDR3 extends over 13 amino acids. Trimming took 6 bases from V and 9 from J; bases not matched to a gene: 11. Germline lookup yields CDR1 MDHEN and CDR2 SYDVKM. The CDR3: CASSVGGSRRQYF. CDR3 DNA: TGTGCCAGCAGCGTCGGCGGGAGTAGGAGGCAGTACTTC.

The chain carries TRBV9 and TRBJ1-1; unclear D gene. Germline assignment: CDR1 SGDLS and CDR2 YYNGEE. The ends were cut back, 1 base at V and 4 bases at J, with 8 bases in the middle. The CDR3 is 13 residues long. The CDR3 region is CASSVRVSTEAFF. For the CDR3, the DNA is TGTGCCAGCAGCGTACGGGTTTCCACTGAAGCTTTCTTT.

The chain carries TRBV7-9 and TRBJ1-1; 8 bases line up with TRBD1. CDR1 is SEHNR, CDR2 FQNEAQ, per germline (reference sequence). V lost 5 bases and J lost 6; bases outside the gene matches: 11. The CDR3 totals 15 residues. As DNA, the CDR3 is TGTGCCAGCAGCACCTGGACAGGGTCTGGATCTGAAGCTTTCTTT. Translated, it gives CASSTWTGSGSEAFF.

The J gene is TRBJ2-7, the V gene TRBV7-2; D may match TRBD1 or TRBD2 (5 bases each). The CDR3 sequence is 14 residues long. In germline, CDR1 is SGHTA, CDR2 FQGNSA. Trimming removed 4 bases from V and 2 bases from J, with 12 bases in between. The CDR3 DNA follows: TGTGCCAGCAGCTCCGGGACCTTTACCTACGAGCAGTACTTC. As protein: CASSSGTFTYEQYF.

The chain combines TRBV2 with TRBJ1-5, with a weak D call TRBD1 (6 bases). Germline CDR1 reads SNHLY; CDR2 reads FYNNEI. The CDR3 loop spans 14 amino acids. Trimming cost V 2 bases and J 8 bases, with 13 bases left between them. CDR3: CASSETGKSEPQHF. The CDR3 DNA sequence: TGTGCCAGCAGTGAAACAGGGAAAAGCGAGCCCCAGCATTTT.

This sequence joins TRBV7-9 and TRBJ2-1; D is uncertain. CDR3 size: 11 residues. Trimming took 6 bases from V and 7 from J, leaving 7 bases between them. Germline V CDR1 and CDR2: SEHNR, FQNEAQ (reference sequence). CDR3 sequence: CASRKKNEQFF. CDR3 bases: TGTGCCAGCAGGAAGAAAAATGAGCAGTTCTTC. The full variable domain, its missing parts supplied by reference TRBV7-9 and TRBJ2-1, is DTGVSQNPRHKITKRGQNVTFRCDPISEHNRLYWYRQTLGQGPEFLTYFQNEAQLEKSRLLSDRFSAERPKGSFSTLEIQRTEQGDSAMYLCASRKKNEQFFGPGTRLTVL.

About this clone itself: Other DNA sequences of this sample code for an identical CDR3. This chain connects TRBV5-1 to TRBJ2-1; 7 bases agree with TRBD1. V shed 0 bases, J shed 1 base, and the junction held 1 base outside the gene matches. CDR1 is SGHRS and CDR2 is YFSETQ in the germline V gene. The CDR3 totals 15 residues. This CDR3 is CASSLGQGSYNEQFF. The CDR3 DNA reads TGCGCCAGCAGCTTGGGACAGGGTTCCTACAATGAGCAGTTCTTC.

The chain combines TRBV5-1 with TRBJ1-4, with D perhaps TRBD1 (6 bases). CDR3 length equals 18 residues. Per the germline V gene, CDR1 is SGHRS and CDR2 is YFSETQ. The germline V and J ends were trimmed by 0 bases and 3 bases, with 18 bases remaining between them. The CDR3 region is CASSLARGGGAANEKLFF. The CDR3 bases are TGCGCCAGCAGCTTGGCCAGGGGTGGGGGAGCGGCTAATGAAAAACTGTTTTTT.

CDR3 coding DNA: TGTGCCAGCACCGAGACAGTTACAAATGAAAAACTGTTTTTT. This translates into CASTETVTNEKLFF. The chain uses TRBV28 and TRBJ1-4; D perhaps matches TRBD1 (5 bases). Per germline, CDR1 MDHEN and CDR2 SYDVKM. V was clipped by 7 bases and J by 5 bases, with 14 bases between them. The CDR3 is made up of 14 amino acids.

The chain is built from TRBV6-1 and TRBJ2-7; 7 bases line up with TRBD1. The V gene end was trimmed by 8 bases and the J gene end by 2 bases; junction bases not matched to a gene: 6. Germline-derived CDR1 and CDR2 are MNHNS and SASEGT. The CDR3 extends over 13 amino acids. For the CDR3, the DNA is TGTGCCAGCCGGGCAGGGGGTCCCTACGAGCAGTACTTC. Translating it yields CASRAGGPYEQYF.

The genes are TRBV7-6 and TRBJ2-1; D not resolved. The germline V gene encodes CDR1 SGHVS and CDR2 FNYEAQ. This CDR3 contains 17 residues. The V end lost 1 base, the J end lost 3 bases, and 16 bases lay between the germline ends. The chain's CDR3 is CASSLEVKGPNYNEQFF. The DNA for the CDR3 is TGTGCCAGCAGCTTAGAAGTCAAAGGGCCTAACTACAATGAGCAGTTCTTC.

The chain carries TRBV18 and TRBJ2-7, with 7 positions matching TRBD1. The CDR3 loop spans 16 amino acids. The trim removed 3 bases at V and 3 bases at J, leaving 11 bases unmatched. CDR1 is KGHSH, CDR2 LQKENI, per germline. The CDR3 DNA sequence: TGTGCCAGCTCACCGAGGATCCGGGACAGAGTCTACGAGCAGTACTTC. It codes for CASSPRIRDRVYEQYF. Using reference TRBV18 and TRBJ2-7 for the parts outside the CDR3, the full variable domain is NAGVMQNPRHLVRRRGQEARLRCSPMKGHSHVYWYRQLPEEGLKFMVYLQKENIIDESGMPKERFSAEFPKEGPSILRIQQVVRGDSAAYFCASSPRIRDRVYEQYFGPGTRLTVT.

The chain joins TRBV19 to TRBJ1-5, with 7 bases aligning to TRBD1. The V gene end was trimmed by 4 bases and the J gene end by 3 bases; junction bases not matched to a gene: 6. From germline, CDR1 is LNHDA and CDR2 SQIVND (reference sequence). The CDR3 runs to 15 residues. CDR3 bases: TGTGCCAGTAGTACGACAGGGAGCGCCAATCAGCCCCAGCATTTT. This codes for CASSTTGSANQPQHF.

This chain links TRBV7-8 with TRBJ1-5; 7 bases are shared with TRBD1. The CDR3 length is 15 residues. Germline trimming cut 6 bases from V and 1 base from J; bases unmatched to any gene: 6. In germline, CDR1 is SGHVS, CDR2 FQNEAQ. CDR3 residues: CASSAQGSSNQPQHF. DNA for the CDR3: TGTGCCAGCAGTGCACAGGGGTCGAGCAATCAGCCCCAGCATTTT.

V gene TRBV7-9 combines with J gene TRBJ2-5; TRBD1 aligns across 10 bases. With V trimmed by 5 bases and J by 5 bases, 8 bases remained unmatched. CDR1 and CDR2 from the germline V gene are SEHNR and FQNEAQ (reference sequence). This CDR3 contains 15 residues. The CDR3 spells CASSPQSGQGETQYF. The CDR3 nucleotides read TGTGCCAGCAGCCCCCAGTCGGGACAGGGGGAGACCCAGTACTTC.

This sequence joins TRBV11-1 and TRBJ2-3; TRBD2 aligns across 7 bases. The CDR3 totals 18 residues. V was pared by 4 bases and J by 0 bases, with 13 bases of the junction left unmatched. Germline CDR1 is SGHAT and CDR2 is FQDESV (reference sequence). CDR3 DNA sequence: TGTGCCAGCAGCTCTGTGGGAGGGTCCTCGTTTAGCACAGATACGCAGTATTTT. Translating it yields CASSSVGGSSFSTDTQYF.

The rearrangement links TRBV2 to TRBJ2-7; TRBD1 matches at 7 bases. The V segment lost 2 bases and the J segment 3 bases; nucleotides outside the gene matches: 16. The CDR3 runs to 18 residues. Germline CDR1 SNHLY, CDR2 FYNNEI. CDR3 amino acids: CASSESVGQTSLRYEQYF. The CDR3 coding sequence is TGTGCCAGCAGTGAATCGGTGGGACAGACCTCCCTCCGCTACGAGCAGTACTTC.

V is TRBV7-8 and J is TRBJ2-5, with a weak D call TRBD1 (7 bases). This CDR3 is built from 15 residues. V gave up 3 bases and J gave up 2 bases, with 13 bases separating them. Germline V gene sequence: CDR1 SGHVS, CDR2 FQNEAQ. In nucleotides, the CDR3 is TGTGCCAGCAGCTTTTGGAGGGGGCGACAAGAGACCCAGTACTTC. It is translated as CASSFWRGRQETQYF.

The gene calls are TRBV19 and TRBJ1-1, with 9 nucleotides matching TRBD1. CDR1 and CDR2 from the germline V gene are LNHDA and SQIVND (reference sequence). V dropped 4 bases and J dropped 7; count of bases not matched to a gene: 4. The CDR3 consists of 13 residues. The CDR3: CASSRTGADEAFF. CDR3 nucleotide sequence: TGTGCCAGTAGTAGGACAGGGGCGGATGAAGCTTTCTTT.

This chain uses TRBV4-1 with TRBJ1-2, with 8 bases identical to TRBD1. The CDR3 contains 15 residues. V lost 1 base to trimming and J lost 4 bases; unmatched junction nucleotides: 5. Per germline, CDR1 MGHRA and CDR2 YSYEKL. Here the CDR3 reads CASSQGTGGTYGYTF. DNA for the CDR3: TGCGCCAGCAGCCAAGGCACAGGGGGTACCTATGGCTACACCTTC.

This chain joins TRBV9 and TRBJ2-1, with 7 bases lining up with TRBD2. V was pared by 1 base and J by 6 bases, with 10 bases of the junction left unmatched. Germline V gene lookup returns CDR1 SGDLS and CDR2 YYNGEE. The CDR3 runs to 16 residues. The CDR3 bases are TGTGCCAGCAGCGTACACGAGGCGGGAGTGGGCAATGAGCAGTTCTTC. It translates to CASSVHEAGVGNEQFF. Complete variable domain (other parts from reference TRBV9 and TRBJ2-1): DSGVTQTPKHLITATGQRVTLRCSPRSGDLSVYWYQQSLDQGLQFLIQYYNGEERAKGNILERFSAQQFPDLHSELNLSSLELGDSALYFCASSVHEAGVGNEQFFGPGTRLTVL.

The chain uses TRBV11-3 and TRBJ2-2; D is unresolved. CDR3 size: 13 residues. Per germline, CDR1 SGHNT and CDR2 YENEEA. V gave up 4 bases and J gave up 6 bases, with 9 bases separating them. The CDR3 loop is CASSSRSPGELFF. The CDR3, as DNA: TGTGCCAGCAGCTCAAGGAGTCCCGGGGAGCTGTTTTTT.

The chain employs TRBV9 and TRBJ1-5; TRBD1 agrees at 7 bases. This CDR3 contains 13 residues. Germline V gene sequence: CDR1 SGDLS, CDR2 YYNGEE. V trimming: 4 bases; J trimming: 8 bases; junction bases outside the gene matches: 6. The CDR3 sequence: CASSTQGGEPQHF. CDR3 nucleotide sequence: TGTGCCAGCAGCACCCAGGGGGGGGAGCCCCAGCATTTT.